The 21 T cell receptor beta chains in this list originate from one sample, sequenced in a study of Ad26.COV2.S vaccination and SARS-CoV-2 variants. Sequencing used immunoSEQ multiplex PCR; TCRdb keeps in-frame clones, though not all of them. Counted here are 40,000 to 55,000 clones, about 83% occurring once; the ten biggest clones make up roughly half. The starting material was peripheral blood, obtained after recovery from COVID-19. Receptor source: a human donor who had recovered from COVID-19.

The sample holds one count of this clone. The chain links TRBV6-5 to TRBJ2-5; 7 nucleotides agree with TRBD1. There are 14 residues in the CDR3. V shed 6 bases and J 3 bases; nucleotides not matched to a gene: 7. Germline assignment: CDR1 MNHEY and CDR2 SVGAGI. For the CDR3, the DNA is TGTGCCAGCAGGGCCTTGGGGACAGAAGAGACCCAGTACTTC. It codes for CASRALGTEETQYF.

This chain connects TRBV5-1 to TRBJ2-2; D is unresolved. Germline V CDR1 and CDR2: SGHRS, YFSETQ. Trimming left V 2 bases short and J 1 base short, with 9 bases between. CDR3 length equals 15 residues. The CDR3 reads CASSLGQQNTGELFF. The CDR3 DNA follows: TGCGCCAGCAGCTTAGGGCAGCAGAACACCGGGGAGCTGTTTTTT.

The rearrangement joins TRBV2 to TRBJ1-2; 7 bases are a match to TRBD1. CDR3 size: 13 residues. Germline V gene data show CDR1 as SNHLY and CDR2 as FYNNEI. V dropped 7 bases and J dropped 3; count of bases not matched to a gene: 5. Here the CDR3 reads CASKYRGDYGYTF. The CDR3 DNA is TGTGCCAGCAAATACAGGGGTGACTATGGCTACACCTTC.

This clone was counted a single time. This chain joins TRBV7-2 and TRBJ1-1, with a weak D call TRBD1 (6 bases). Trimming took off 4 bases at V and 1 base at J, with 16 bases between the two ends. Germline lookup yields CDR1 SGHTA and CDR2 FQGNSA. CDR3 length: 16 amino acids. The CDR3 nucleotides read TGTGCCAGCAGCTATTCGCTTCGGGGGGCGAACACTGAAGCTTTCTTT. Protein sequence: CASSYSLRGANTEAFF.

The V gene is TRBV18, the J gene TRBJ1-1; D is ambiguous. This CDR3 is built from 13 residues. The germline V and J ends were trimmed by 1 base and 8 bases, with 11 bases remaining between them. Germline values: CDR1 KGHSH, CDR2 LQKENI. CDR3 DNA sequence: TGTGCCAGCTCACCACGGTCGGCGACAGAAGCTTTCTTT. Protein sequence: CASSPRSATEAFF.

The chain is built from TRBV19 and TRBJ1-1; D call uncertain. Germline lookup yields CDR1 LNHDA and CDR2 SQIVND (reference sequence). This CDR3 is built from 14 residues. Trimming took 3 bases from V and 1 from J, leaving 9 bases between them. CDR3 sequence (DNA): TGTGCCAGTAGTATTCAGGTCACGAACACTGAAGCTTTCTTT. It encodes CASSIQVTNTEAFF.

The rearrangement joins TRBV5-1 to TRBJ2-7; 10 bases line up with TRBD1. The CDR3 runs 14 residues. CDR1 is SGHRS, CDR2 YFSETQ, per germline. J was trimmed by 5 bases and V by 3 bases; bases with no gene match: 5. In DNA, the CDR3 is TGCGCCAGCAGCTGGGGGACAGGGGACAACGAGCAGTACGTC. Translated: CASSWGTGDNEQYV.

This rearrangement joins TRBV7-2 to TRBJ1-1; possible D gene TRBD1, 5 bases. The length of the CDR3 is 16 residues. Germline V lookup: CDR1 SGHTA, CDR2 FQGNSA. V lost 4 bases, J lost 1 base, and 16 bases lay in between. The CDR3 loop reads CASSWEPGRRNTEAFF. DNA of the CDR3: TGTGCCAGCAGCTGGGAACCGGGACGGCGGAACACTGAAGCTTTCTTT.

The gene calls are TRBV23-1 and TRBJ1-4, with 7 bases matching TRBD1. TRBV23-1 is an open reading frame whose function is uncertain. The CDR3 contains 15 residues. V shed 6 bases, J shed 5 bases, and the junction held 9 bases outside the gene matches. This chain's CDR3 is CASRDRQGENEKLFF. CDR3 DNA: TGCGCCAGCAGGGATAGACAGGGAGAGAATGAAAAACTGTTTTTT.

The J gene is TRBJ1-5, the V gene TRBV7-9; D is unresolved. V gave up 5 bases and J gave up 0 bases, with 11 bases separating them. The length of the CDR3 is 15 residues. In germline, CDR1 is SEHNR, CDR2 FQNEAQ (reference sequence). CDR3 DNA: TGTGCCAGCAGCGCGGACGGGTATAGCAATCAGCCCCAGCATTTT. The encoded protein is CASSADGYSNQPQHF.

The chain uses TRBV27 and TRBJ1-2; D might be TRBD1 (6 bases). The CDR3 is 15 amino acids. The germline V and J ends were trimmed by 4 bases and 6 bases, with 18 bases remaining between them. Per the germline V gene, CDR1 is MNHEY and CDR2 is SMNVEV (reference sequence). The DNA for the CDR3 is TGTGCCAGCAGTTCCCTTCGACAGGTGATCAATGGCTACACCTTC. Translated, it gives CASSSLRQVINGYTF.

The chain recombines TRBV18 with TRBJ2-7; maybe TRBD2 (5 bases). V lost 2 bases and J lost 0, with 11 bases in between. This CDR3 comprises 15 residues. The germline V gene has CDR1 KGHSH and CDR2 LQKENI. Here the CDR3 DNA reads TGTGCCAGCTCACCAATAAGCGGAGGCTCCTACGAGCAGTACTTC. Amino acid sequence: CASSPISGGSYEQYF.

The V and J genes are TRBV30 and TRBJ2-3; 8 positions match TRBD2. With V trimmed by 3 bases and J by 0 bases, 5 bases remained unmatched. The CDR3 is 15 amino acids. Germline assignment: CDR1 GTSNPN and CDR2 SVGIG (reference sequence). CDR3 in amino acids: CAWSLLAASTDTQYF. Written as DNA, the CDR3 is TGTGCCTGGAGCTTACTAGCGGCTAGCACAGATACGCAGTATTTT.

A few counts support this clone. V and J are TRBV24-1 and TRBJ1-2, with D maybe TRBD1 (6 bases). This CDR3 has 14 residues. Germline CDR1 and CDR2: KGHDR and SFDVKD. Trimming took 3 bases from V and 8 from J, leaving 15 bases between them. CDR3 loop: CATSDPRGGAGYTF. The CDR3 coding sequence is TGTGCCACCAGTGATCCCAGAGGGGGAGCCGGCTACACCTTC.

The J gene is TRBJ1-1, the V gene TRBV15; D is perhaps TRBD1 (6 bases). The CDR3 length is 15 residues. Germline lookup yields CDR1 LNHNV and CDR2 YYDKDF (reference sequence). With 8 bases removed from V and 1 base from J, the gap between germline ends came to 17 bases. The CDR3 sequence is CATSKIRTANTEAFF. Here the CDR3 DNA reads TGTGCCACCTCGAAGATAAGGACAGCGAACACTGAAGCTTTCTTT.

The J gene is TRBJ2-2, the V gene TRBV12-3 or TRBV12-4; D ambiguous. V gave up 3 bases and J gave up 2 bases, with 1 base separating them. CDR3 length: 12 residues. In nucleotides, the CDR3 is TGTGCCAGCAGTTTTAACACCGGGGAGCTGTTTTTT. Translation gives CASSFNTGELFF.

The CDR3 region is CSARGGYEQYV. DNA of the CDR3: TGCAGTGCTCGAGGGGGGTACGAGCAGTACGTC. The chain carries TRBV20-1 and TRBJ2-7, with D perhaps TRBD1 or TRBD2 (6 bases each). Trimming removed 5 bases from V and 4 bases from J, with 9 bases in between. Germline V CDR1 and CDR2: DFQATT, SNEGSKA (reference sequence). The CDR3 sequence is 11 residues long.

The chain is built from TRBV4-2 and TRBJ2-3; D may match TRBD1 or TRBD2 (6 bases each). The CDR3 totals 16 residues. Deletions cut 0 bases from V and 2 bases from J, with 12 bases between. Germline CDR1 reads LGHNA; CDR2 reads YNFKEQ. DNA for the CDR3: TGTGCCAGCAGCCAAGAAGGAGGGGGGATCACAGATACGCAGTATTTT. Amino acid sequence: CASSQEGGGITDTQYF.

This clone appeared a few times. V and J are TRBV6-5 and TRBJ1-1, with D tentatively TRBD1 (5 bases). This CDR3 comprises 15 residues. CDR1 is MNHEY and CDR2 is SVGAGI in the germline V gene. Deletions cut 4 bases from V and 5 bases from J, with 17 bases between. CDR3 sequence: CASSSVPGGWTEAFF. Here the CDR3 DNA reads TGTGCCAGCAGTTCCGTTCCGGGGGGTTGGACTGAAGCTTTCTTT.

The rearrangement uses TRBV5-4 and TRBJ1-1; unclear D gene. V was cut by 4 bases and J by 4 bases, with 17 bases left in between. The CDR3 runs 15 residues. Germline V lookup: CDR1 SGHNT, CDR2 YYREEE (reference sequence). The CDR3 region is CASSPPGSKGTEAFF. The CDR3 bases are TGTGCCAGCAGCCCCCCAGGAAGTAAGGGCACTGAAGCTTTCTTT.

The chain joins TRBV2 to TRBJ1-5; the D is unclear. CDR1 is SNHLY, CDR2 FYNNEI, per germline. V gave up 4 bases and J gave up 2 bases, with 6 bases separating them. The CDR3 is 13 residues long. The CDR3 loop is CASSGFGNQPQHF. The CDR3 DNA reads TGTGCCAGCAGTGGGTTCGGCAATCAGCCCCAGCATTTT.